This T cell receptor (beta chain) was sequenced for a study of T cells expressing NK-cell markers. Study-wide results and caveats: Whether expanded NKG2C+ T cell clones recognized HCMV stayed uncertain.

From the 5' RACE reads, TCRdb lists one entry per CDR3 protein and no DNA. The table lists 500,000 to 600,000 distinct CDR3 sequences, with roughly 3.6% in the top ten. CDR3 length: 16 residues. The V gene's germline CDR1 is LNHNV and CDR2 YYDKDF (reference sequence). Concerning this clonotype itself: Its antigen is still unknown.

Sequences were obtained from blood T cells: a sorted CD56 or NKG2C T cell subset, CD4+ or CD8+ T cells, or bulk PBMC T cells (not recorded which). J is TRBJ2-5 and V is TRBV15; the TCRdb D gene call, TRBD2, has no DNA to confirm it. The TCR originated in a man aged 18 to 29 in good health. This CDR3 reads CATSREELAGGETQYF.